The 24 T cell receptor beta chains below were found in one sample sequenced in a study of CD8 T cells in Susac syndrome. Reverse transcription of roughly 0.45 to 1 ug RNA was performed with random hexamers. Via MiXCR, TCRdb re-called the immunoSEQ multiplex PCR reads, giving one row per CDR3 protein. The repertoire holds over 150,000 distinct CDR3 sequences, with around 93% as singletons. Sample: CD4+ T cells from PBMCs. Receptors originate from a human donor with multiple sclerosis.

This chain links TRBV20-1 with TRBJ1-1; 7 bases map to TRBD1. Germline CDR1 is DFQATT and CDR2 is SNEGSKA (reference sequence). CDR3 length: 14 residues. J gave up 1 base and V 0 bases, and 2 bases lay outside the gene matches. Here the CDR3 reads CSAREGGGNTEAFF. The CDR3 DNA sequence: TGCAGTGCTAGAGAAGGGGGCGGGAACACTGAAGCTTTCTTT.

This clonotype was observed once. V is TRBV28 and J is TRBJ2-2, with D maybe TRBD1 (5 bases). V dropped 3 bases and J dropped 6 bases, with 11 bases sitting between them. Germline CDR1 is MDHEN and CDR2 is SYDVKM. This CDR3 is built from 14 residues. This chain's CDR3 is CASSFKGFAGELFF. The CDR3 nucleotides are TGTGCCAGCAGTTTTAAGGGGTTTGCCGGGGAGCTGTTTTTT.

The chain couples TRBV4-3 to TRBJ2-2, with 10 nucleotides matching TRBD2. This CDR3 spans 17 amino acids. Germline V gives CDR1 LGHNA, CDR2 YSLEER. Unmatched junction bases numbered 5, after V lost 3 bases and J lost 1 base. The CDR3 here is CASSQRAGGGNTGELFF. CDR3 DNA sequence: TGCGCCAGCAGCCAGAGAGCGGGAGGGGGGAACACCGGGGAGCTGTTTTTT.

CDR3 bases: TGTGCCAGCAGCTTCGGCAGGGAACTCTATGGCTACACCTTC. It yields the protein CASSFGRELYGYTF. The V gene is TRBV7-9, the J gene TRBJ1-2, with D perhaps matching TRBD1 (5 bases). V was pared by 3 bases and J by 4 bases, with 12 bases between. Germline V gives CDR1 SEHNR, CDR2 FQNEAQ (reference sequence). The CDR3 is 14 residues long.

This chain uses TRBV20-1 with TRBJ2-7, with 9 bases lining up with TRBD1. Germline V gene lookup returns CDR1 DFQATT and CDR2 SNEGSKA (reference sequence). This CDR3 contains 15 residues. With V trimmed by 1 base and J by 1 base, 5 bases remained unmatched. CDR3 protein: CSARVTGGRSYEQYF. The CDR3, as DNA: TGCAGTGCTAGAGTAACAGGGGGCAGATCCTACGAGCAGTACTTC.

This chain uses TRBV6-5 with TRBJ2-1; the D gene is possibly TRBD1 (6 bases). V was trimmed by 2 bases and J by 6 bases, leaving 14 bases between them. Germline-derived CDR1 and CDR2 are MNHEY and SVGAGI. CDR3 length: 15 amino acids. The CDR3 region is CASSYGRGIGNEQFF. As DNA, the CDR3 is TGTGCCAGCAGTTACGGCAGGGGAATAGGCAATGAGCAGTTCTTC.

The chain employs TRBV2 and TRBJ2-1; 9 nucleotides match TRBD2. From germline, CDR1 is SNHLY and CDR2 FYNNEI. The CDR3 spans 15 residues. Unmatched junction bases numbered 3, after V lost 6 bases and J lost 0 bases. DNA for the CDR3: TGTGCCAGCAGCACTAGCGGGTTCTCCTACAATGAGCAGTTCTTC. It is translated as CASSTSGFSYNEQFF. The whole variable domain, remainder taken from reference TRBV2 and TRBJ2-1, is EPEVTQTPSHQVTQMGQEVILRCVPISNHLYFYWYRQILGQKVEFLVSFYNNEISEKSEIFDDQFSVERPDGSNFTLKIRSTKLEDSAMYFCASSTSGFSYNEQFFGPGTRLTVL.

In its sample, this clonotype was seen once. The rearrangement joins TRBV13 to TRBJ2-5, with 7 bases lining up with TRBD2. Per germline, CDR1 PRHDT and CDR2 FYEKMQ (reference sequence). This CDR3 has 13 residues. The V gene end was trimmed by 6 bases and the J gene end by 1 base; junction bases not matched to a gene: 2. The CDR3 DNA is TGTGCCAGCAGTGGGAGGGGCCAAGAGACCCAGTACTTC. This translates into CASSGRGQETQYF.

The V gene is TRBV29-1, the J gene TRBJ2-2, with TRBD1 matching 8 bases. Germline CDR1 reads SQVTM; CDR2 reads ANQGSEA. The CDR3 is made up of 15 amino acids. Germline trimming cut 4 bases from V and 0 bases from J; bases unmatched to any gene: 4. The CDR3, as DNA: TGCAGCGTTGGAGACAGGGGTACGAACACCGGGGAGCTGTTTTTT. This gives the protein CSVGDRGTNTGELFF.

The CDR3 DNA is TGTGCCAGCAGTTTACCAGGGGACGGCTACACCTTC. Translating it yields CASSLPGDGYTF. The chain carries TRBV28 and TRBJ1-2; tentatively, D is TRBD1 (6 bases). Trimming removed 2 bases at V and 8 bases at J, with 9 bases between. Germline CDR1 and CDR2: MDHEN and SYDVKM. The length of the CDR3 is 12 residues.

The chain is built from TRBV6-4 and TRBJ2-7; TRBD1 agrees at 7 bases. Trimming at V came to 0 bases and at J to 0 bases, leaving 5 bases not matched to a gene. The germline gives CDR1 MRHNA, CDR2 SNTAGT. This CDR3 has 16 residues. CDR3 protein: CASSDSNRDSSYEQYF. Written as DNA, the CDR3 is TGTGCCAGCAGTGACTCGAACAGGGACAGCTCCTACGAGCAGTACTTC.

Only one count was recorded for this clonotype. The chain uses TRBV20-1 and TRBJ2-6; D gene ambiguous. Germline-derived CDR1 and CDR2 are DFQATT and SNEGSKA (reference sequence). The CDR3 consists of 15 residues. Trimming stripped 0 bases from V and 0 bases from J, with 6 bases between. The CDR3 is CSARDFTSGANVLTF. The CDR3 nucleotides read TGCAGTGCTAGAGATTTTACCTCTGGGGCCAACGTCCTGACTTTC.

CDR3 region: CASNRDRGGGGYTF. The CDR3 nucleotides read TGTGCCAGCAACCGGGACAGGGGCGGTGGTGGCTACACCTTC. The chain recombines TRBV2 with TRBJ1-2; TRBD1 agrees at 10 bases. V trimming: 7 bases; J trimming: 7 bases; junction bases outside the gene matches: 9. The CDR3 runs to 14 residues. Germline V gene data show CDR1 as SNHLY and CDR2 as FYNNEI.

In nucleotides, the CDR3 is TGTGCCATCAAGGAGGGGGCGTCGGAGAACTATGGCTACACCTTC. Translated: CAIKEGASENYGYTF. This chain joins TRBV10-3 and TRBJ1-2; 7 bases match TRBD1. This CDR3 is built from 15 residues. Germline CDR1 is ENHRY and CDR2 is SYGVKD. The J segment lost 2 bases and the V segment lost 7 bases, leaving 10 bases of the junction unmatched.

J is TRBJ2-5 and V is TRBV20-1; weak D call: TRBD1 (7 bases). CDR1 is DFQATT and CDR2 is SNEGSKA in the germline V gene (reference sequence). The CDR3 is 13 amino acids. The CDR3 here is CSYQGGSQETQYF. The CDR3 DNA reads as TGCAGCTATCAGGGGGGCTCCCAAGAGACCCAGTACTTC.

This chain links TRBV20-1 with TRBJ2-5; D may be TRBD2 (5 bases). CDR1 and CDR2 (germline): DFQATT, SNEGSKA (reference sequence). Trimming cost V 5 bases and J 5 bases, with 12 bases left between them. This CDR3 region has 12 residues. The CDR3 protein is CSAPEGAETQYF. CDR3 sequence (DNA): TGCAGTGCTCCAGAGGGAGCTGAGACCCAGTACTTC.

V usage is TRBV28 and J usage is TRBJ2-3; a weak D match, TRBD2 (6 bases). With 2 bases removed from V and 2 bases from J, the gap between germline ends came to 14 bases. In germline, CDR1 is MDHEN, CDR2 SYDVKM. This CDR3 contains 16 residues. The CDR3 sequence is CASSLRLGLYTDTQYF. The CDR3 DNA sequence: TGTGCCAGCAGTTTAAGGTTGGGACTTTACACAGATACGCAGTATTTT.

The rearrangement links TRBV12-3 or TRBV12-4 to TRBJ2-7; D assignment may be TRBD1 or TRBD2 (6 bases each). The V gene lost 3 bases and the J gene lost 5 bases, with 8 bases spanning the gap. This CDR3 has 12 residues. The CDR3 coding sequence is TGTGCCAGCAGTTTCGGGGGCCACGAGCAGTACTTC. This encodes CASSFGGHEQYF.

This chain joins TRBV20-1 and TRBJ2-3; D is undetermined. In germline, CDR1 is DFQATT, CDR2 SNEGSKA (reference sequence). CDR3 length: 15 residues. The V end lost 4 bases, the J end lost 0 bases, and 14 bases lay between the germline ends. The CDR3 loop is CSAISASASTDTQYF. DNA for the CDR3: TGCAGTGCTATTTCGGCATCTGCTAGCACAGATACGCAGTATTTT.

V gene TRBV6-2 or TRBV6-3 combines with J gene TRBJ1-5; TRBD1 matches at 8 bases. The CDR3 covers 16 residues. Germline V gene lookup returns CDR1 MNHEY and CDR2 SVGEGT. V lost 6 bases and J lost 1; bases outside the gene matches: 8. CDR3 DNA sequence: TGTGCCAGCAGCCTCAGAACAGGGGGAAGCAATCAGCCCCAGCATTTT. Translating gives CASSLRTGGSNQPQHF.

The gene calls are TRBV2 and TRBJ2-4; 9 bases match TRBD2. Germline CDR1 is SNHLY and CDR2 is FYNNEI. After removal of 6 bases from V and 1 base from J, the junction contained 4 bases not matched to a gene. CDR3 length: 15 amino acids. CDR3 amino acids: CASSRLADAKNIQYF. The CDR3 DNA reads TGTGCCAGCAGCCGACTAGCGGATGCCAAAAACATTCAGTACTTC.

The J gene is TRBJ2-3, the V gene TRBV7-9, with D perhaps given as TRBD1 or TRBD2 (6 bases each). V shed 3 bases and J shed 2 bases, with 18 bases lying between them. Germline values: CDR1 SEHNR, CDR2 FQNEAQ (reference sequence). This CDR3 has 17 amino acids. The CDR3 protein is CASSFGFGGGVTDTQYF. The CDR3 DNA follows: TGTGCCAGCAGCTTCGGGTTTGGGGGCGGGGTCACAGATACGCAGTATTTT.

The chain combines TRBV30 with TRBJ1-1; possibly TRBD1 for D (5 bases). The CDR3 is 13 residues long. Trimming left V 2 bases short and J 0 bases short, with 7 bases between. Germline loops: CDR1 GTSNPN, CDR2 SVGIG (reference sequence). The CDR3 DNA follows: TGTGCCTGGAGTTCGGGACTGAACACTGAAGCTTTCTTT. Protein sequence: CAWSSGLNTEAFF. Using reference TRBV30 and TRBJ1-1 for the parts outside the CDR3, the full variable domain is SQTIHQWPATLVQPVGSPLSLECTVEGTSNPNLYWYRQAAGRGLQLLFYSVGIGQISSEVPQNLSASRPQDRQFILSSKKLLLSDSGFYLCAWSSGLNTEAFFGQGTRLTVV.

This clonotype occurred once. This chain connects TRBV4-3 to TRBJ1-5; no firm D call. Germline V gene data show CDR1 as LGHNA and CDR2 as YSLEER. Between the trimmed V and J ends, which lost 0 bases and 1 base, there was a span of 16 bases. There are 18 residues in the CDR3. This CDR3 reads CASSQDLTAGGSNQPQHF. Here the CDR3 DNA reads TGCGCCAGCAGCCAAGATCTCACGGCGGGAGGAAGCAATCAGCCCCAGCATTTT.